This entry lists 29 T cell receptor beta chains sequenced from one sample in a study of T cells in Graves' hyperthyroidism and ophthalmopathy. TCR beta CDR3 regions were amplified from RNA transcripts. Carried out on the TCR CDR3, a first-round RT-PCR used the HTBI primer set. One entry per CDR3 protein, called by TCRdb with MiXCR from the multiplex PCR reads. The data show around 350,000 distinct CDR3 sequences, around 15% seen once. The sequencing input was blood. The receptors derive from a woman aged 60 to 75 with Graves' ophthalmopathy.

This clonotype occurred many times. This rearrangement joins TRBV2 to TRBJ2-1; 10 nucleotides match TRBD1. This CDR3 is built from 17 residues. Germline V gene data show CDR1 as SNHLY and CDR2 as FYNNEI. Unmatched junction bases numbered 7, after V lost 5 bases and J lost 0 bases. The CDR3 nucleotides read TGTGCCAGCAGTCTACGGACAGGGGGGTACTCCTACAATGAGCAGTTCTTC. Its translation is CASSLRTGGYSYNEQFF.

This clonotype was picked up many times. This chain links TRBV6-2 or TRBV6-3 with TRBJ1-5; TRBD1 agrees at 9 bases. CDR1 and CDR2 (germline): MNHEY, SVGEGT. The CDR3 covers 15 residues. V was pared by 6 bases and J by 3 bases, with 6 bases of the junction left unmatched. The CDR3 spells CASSLTGGYNQPQHF. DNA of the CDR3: TGTGCCAGCAGCTTAACAGGGGGCTACAATCAGCCCCAGCATTTT.

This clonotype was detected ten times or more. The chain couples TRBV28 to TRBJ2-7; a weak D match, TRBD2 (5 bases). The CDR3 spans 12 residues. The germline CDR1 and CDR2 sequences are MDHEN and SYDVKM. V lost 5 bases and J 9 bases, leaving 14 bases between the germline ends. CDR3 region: CASSPGPRVQYF. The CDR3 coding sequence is TGTGCCAGCAGTCCCGGACCGAGGGTGCAGTACTTC.

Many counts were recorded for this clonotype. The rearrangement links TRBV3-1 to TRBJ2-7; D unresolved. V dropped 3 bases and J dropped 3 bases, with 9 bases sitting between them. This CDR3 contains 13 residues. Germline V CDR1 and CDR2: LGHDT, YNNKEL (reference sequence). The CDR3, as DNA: TGTGCCAGCAGCCAGCGATATCACTACGAGCAGTACTTC. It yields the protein CASSQRYHYEQYF.

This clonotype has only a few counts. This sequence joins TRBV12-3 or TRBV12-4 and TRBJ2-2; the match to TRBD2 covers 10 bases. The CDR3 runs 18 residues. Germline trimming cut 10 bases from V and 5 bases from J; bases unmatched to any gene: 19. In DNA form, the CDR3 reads TGTGCCAACCGAATCCCGGGACTAGCGTCGGCGGGGACCGGGGAGCTGTTTTTT. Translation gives CANRIPGLASAGTGELFF.

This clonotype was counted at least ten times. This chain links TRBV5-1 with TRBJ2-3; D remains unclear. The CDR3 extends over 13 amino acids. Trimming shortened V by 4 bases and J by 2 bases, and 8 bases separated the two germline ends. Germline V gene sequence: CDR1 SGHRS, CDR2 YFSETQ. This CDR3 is CASSVRVTDTQYF. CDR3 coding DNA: TGCGCCAGCAGCGTTAGGGTCACAGATACGCAGTATTTT. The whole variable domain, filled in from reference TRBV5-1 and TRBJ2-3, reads KAGVTQTPRYLIKTRGQQVTLSCSPISGHRSVSWYQQTPGQGLQFLFEYFSETQRNKGNFPGRFSGRQFSNSRSEMNVSTLELGDSALYLCASSVRVTDTQYFGPGTRLTVL.

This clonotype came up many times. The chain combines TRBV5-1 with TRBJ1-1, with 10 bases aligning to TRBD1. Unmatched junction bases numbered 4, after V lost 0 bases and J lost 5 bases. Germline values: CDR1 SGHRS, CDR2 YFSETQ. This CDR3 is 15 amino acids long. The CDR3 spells CASSLGDRGGTEAFF. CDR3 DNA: TGCGCCAGCAGCTTGGGGGACAGGGGAGGAACTGAAGCTTTCTTT.

CDR3 region: CASSPDRGQSPLHF. CDR3 coding DNA: TGTGCCAGCAGCCCGGACAGGGGCCAATCACCCCTCCACTTT. The chain links TRBV5-6 to TRBJ1-6; 9 nucleotides match TRBD1. The CDR3 length is 14 residues. Germline loops: CDR1 SGHDT, CDR2 YYEEEE. Losses at the gene ends were 4 bases for V and 10 bases for J; bases not matched to a gene: 6.

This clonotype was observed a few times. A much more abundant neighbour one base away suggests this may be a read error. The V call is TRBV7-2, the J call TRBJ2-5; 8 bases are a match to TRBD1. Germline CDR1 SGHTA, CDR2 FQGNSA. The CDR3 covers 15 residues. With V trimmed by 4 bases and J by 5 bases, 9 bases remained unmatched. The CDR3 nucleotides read TGTGCCAGCAGCTCACTGGGACAGGTGGGGGAGACCCAGTACTTC. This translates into CASSSLGQVGETQYF. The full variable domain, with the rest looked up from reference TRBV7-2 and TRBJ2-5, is GAGVSQSPSNKVTEKGKDVELRCDPISGHTALYWYRQSLGQGLEFLIYFQGNSAPDKSGLPSDRFSAERTGGSVSTLTIQRTQQEDSAVYLCASSSLGQVGETQYFGPGTRLLVL.

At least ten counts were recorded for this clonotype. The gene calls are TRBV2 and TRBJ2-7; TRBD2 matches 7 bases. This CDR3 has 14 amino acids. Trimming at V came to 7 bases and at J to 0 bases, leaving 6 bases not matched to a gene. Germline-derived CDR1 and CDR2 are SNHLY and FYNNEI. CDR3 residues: CASTSGRASYEQYF. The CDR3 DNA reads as TGTGCCAGCACTTCGGGGAGGGCCTCCTACGAGCAGTACTTC.

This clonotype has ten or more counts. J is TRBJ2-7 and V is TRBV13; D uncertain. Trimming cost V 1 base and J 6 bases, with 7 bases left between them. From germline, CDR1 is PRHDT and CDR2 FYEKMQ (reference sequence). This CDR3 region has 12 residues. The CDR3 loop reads CASSLVSSEQYF. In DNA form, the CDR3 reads TGTGCCAGCAGCTTAGTTTCCAGCGAGCAGTACTTC.

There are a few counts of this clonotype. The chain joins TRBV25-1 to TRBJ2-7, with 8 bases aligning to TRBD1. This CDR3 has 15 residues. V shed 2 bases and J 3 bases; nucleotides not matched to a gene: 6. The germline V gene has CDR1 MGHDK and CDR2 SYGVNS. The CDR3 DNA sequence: TGTGCCAGCAGTGAAGCAGGGGGCTACGTCTACGAGCAGTACTTC. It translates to CASSEAGGYVYEQYF.

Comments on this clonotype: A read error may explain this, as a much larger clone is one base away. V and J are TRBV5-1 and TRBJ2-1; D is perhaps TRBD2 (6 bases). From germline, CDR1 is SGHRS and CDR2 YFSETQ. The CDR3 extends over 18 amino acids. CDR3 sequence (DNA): TGCGCCAGCAGCTTGTTTGGCGCTAGCGAACCCTCCTGCAATGAGCAGTTCTTC. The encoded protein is CASSLFGASEPSCNEQFF.

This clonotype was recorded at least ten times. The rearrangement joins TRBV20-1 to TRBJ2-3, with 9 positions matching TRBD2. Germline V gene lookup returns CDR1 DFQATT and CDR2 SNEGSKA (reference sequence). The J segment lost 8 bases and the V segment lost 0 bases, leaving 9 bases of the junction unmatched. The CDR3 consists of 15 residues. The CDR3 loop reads CSARDPGTSSSTQYF. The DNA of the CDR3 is TGCAGTGCTAGAGACCCCGGGACTAGCTCGTCTACGCAGTATTTT.

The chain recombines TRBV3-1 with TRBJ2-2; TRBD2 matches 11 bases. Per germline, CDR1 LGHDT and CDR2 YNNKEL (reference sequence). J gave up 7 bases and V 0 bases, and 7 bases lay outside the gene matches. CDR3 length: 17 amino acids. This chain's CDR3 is CASSQETSGTWGGELFF. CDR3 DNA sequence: TGTGCCAGCAGCCAAGAGACTAGCGGGACTTGGGGCGGGGAGCTGTTTTTT.

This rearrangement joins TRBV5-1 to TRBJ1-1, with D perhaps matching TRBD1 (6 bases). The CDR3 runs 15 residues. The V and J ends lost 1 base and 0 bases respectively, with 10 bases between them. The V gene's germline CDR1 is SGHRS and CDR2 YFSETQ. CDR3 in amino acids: CASSLRDNMNTEAFF. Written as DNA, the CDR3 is TGCGCCAGCAGCTTGCGGGACAACATGAACACTGAAGCTTTCTTT.

The chain's CDR3 is CASSQPRGTNEKLFF. The DNA for the CDR3 is TGTGCCAGCAGCCAACCCCGGGGGACTAATGAAAAACTGTTTTTT. The chain joins TRBV7-9 to TRBJ1-4; a weak D match, TRBD1 (5 bases). The CDR3 contains 15 residues. The germline V gene has CDR1 SEHNR and CDR2 FQNEAQ (reference sequence). V lost 5 bases to trimming and J lost 2 bases, with 12 bases between them. Complete variable domain (other parts from reference TRBV7-9 and TRBJ1-4): DTGVSQNPRHKITKRGQNVTFRCDPISEHNRLYWYRQTLGQGPEFLTYFQNEAQLEKSRLLSDRFSAERPKGSFSTLEIQRTEQGDSAMYLCASSQPRGTNEKLFFGSGTQLSVL.

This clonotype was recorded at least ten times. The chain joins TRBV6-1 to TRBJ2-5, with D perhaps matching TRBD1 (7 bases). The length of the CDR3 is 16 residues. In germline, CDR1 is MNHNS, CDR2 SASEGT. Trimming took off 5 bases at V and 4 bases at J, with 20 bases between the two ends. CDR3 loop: CASSPSGRGAGETQYF. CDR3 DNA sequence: TGTGCCAGCAGTCCCTCCGGCAGGGGGGCCGGAGAGACCCAGTACTTC.

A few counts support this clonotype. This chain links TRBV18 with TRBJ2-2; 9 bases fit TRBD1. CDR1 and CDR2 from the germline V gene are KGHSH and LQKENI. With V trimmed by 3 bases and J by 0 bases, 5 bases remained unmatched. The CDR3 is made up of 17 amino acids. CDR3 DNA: TGTGCCAGCTCACCGGATGGACAGGGGCCGAACACCGGGGAGCTGTTTTTT. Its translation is CASSPDGQGPNTGELFF.

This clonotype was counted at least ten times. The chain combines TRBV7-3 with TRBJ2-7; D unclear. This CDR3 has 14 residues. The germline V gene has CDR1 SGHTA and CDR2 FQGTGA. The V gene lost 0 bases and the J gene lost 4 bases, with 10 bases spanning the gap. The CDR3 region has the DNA TGTGCCAGCAGCTTAACAGGAGACACGTACGAGCAGTACTTC. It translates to CASSLTGDTYEQYF. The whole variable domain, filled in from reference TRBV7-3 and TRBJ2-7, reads GAGVSQTPSNKVTEKGKYVELRCDPISGHTALYWYRQSLGQGPEFLIYFQGTGAADDSGLPNDRFFAVRPEGSVSTLKIQRTERGDSAVYLCASSLTGDTYEQYFGPGTRLTVT.

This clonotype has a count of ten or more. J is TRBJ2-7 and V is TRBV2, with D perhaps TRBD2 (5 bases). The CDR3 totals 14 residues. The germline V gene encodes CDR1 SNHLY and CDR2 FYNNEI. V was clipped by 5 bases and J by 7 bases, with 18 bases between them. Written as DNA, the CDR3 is TGTGCCAGCAGTTCCTCCGGGGTGCCCTGGGAGCAGTACTTC. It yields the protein CASSSSGVPWEQYF.

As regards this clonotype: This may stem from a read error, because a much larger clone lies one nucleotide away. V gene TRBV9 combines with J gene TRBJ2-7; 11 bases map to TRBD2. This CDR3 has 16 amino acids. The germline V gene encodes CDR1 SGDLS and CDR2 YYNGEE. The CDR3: CASSEYPTSGEYEQCF. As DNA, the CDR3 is TGTGCCAGCAGCGAGTATCCGACTAGCGGGGAGTACGAGCAGTGCTTC.

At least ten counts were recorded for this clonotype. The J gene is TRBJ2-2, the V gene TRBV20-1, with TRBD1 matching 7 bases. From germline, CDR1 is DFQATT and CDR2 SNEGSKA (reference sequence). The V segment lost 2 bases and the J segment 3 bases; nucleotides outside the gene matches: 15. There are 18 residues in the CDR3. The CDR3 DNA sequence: TGCAGTGCTAGAACTGGGGGTCTGGACAGGACCTACACCGGGGAGCTGTTTTTT. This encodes CSARTGGLDRTYTGELFF.

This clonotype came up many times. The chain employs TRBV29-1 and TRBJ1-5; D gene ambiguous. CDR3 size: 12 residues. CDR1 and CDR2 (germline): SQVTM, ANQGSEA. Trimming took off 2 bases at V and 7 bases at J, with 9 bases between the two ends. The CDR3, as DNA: TGCAGCGTTGAAACCTTCGGGCAGCCCCAGCATTTT. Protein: CSVETFGQPQHF.

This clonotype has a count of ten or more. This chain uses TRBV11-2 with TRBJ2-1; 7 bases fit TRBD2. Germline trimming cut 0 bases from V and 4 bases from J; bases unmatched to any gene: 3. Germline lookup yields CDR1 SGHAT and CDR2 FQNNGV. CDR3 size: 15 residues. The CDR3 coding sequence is TGTGCCAGCAGCTTAGATTCTAGCGGTTACAATGAGCAGTTCTTC. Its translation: CASSLDSSGYNEQFF. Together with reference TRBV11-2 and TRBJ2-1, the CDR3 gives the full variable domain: EAGVAQSPRYKIIEKRQSVAFWCNPISGHATLYWYQQILGQGPKLLIQFQNNGVVDDSQLPKDRFSAERLKGVDSTLKIQPAKLEDSAVYLCASSLDSSGYNEQFFGPGTRLTVL.

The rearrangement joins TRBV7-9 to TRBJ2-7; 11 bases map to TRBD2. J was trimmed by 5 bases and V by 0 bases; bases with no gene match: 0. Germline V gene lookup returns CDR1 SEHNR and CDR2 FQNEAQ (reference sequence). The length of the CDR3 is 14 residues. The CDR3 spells CASSLASGRDEQYF. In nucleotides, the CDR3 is TGTGCCAGCAGCTTAGCTAGCGGGAGGGACGAGCAGTACTTC.

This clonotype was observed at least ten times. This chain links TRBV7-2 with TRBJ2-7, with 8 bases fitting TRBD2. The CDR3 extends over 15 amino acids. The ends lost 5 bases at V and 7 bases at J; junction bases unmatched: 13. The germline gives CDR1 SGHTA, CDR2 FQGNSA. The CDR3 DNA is TGTGCCAGCAGCCAGCCGGGGGGGCCGGGGAGGGAGCAGTACTTC. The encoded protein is CASSQPGGPGREQYF.

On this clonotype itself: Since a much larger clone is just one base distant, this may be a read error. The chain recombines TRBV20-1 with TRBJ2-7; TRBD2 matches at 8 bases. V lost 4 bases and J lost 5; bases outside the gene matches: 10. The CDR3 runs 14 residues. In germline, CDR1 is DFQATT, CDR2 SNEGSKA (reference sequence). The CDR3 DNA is TGCAGTGCTAAAGTAGGGCGGGAGGTTCACGAGCAGTACTTC. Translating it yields CSAKVGREVHEQYF.

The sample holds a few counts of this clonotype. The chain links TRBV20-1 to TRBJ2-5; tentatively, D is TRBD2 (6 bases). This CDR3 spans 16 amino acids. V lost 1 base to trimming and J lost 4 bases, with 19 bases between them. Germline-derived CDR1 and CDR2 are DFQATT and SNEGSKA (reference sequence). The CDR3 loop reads CSARGLGGGVGETQYF. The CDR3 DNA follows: TGCAGTGCTAGAGGGTTAGGTGGAGGGGTGGGAGAGACCCAGTACTTC.